This T cell receptor beta chain was sequenced during a study of blood T cells in healthy people across ages. The CDR3 sequence is 15 residues long. V was trimmed by 8 bases and J by 4 bases, leaving 19 bases between them. Germline lookup yields CDR1 SGHAT and CDR2 FQNNGV. Remarks on this clonotype: Its antigen is not known.

The authors ran a second PCR of about 6 to 11 cycles using a sample-barcoded 5' primer and a J-beta primer mix. One entry per CDR3 protein, called by TCRdb with MiXCR from the 5' RACE reads. The sample contains around 1,500,000 distinct CDR3 sequences, roughly 30% of which appear only once. Study findings and constraints: When one million T cells were used, diversity estimates were thought to be underestimates.

Donors gave 9 to 10 milliliters of peripheral blood apiece. The sequence came from a woman between 25 and 40 years old in good health. The sequencing sample was made of blood. The chain couples TRBV11-2 to TRBJ2-3, with D unclear. In nucleotides, the CDR3 is TGTGCCAGCGGCCCCCTGGGGTCGGTTCCAGATACGCAGTATTTT. It encodes CASGPLGSVPDTQYF.